The 22 T cell receptor beta chains below were found in one sample sequenced in a study of OX40 agonist ivuxolimab in advanced cancers. Using immunoSEQ multiplex PCR, the repertoire was profiled, and TCRdb retains in-frame clones only, with some absent. The sample has some 41,000 clones; approximately 81% are singletons. The sequencing used CD4+ or CD8+ T cells sorted from blood, collected in a trial of the OX40 agonist ivuxolimab. These receptors were collected from an adult with an advanced solid tumor such as melanoma, head and neck, liver or kidney cancer.

Only one count was recorded for this clone. The CDR3 sequence is CASSPRGAGPSYEQYF. CDR3 nucleotide sequence: TGTGCCAGCAGCCCCCGGGGGGCGGGCCCTTCCTACGAGCAGTACTTC. The chain is built from TRBV13 and TRBJ2-7; weak D call: TRBD2 (7 bases). Germline V gene data show CDR1 as PRHDT and CDR2 as FYEKMQ (reference sequence). Trimming stripped 5 bases from V and 1 base from J, with 18 bases between. This CDR3 contains 16 residues.

The chain combines TRBV9 with TRBJ2-3, with D perhaps matching TRBD2 (6 bases). This CDR3 is built from 17 residues. V was pared by 0 bases and J by 0 bases, with 14 bases between. Per germline, CDR1 SGDLS and CDR2 YYNGEE. The CDR3 here is CASSVDWVGGSTDTQYF. Written as DNA, the CDR3 is TGTGCCAGCAGCGTAGATTGGGTGGGAGGAAGCACAGATACGCAGTATTTT.

This clone was picked up a small number of times. The genes are TRBV30 and TRBJ1-1; D uncertain. The germline V gene encodes CDR1 GTSNPN and CDR2 SVGIG (reference sequence). Trimming stripped 5 bases from V and 1 base from J, with 8 bases between. The CDR3 spans 12 residues. The chain's CDR3 is CAWYPKNTEAFF. Written as DNA, the CDR3 is TGTGCCTGGTACCCGAAGAACACTGAAGCTTTCTTT.

This clone has a handful of counts. The germline gene is not matched at one end of the junction; a read error may be the cause. This chain uses TRBV19 with TRBJ1-5; D is unresolved. The germline gives CDR1 LNHDA, CDR2 SQIVND (reference sequence). The CDR3 sequence is 14 residues long. The CDR3 DNA reads TGTGCCAGTAGTCTAGACATAAGCAGTCAGCCCCAGCATTTT. This codes for CASSLDISSQPQHF.

V is TRBV4-3 and J is TRBJ2-3; perhaps TRBD2 as D (5 bases). The germline gives CDR1 LGHNA, CDR2 YSLEER. The CDR3 is 15 amino acids. Trimming took off 1 base at V and 5 bases at J, with 13 bases between the two ends. CDR3 in amino acids: CASSQVIGGVDTQYF. The CDR3 DNA is TGCGCCAGCAGCCAAGTTATAGGAGGAGTAGATACGCAGTATTTT.

The chain combines TRBV12-5 with TRBJ2-7; perhaps TRBD1 as D (5 bases). CDR1 LGHNT and CDR2 FRNRAP come from the germline V gene. V lost 0 bases to trimming and J lost 2 bases, with 17 bases between them. The CDR3 contains 17 residues. In nucleotides, the CDR3 is TGTGCTAGTGGTTTGGTACCGTCGGTGACAGATACCTACGAGCAGTACTTC. Its translation is CASGLVPSVTDTYEQYF.

The rearrangement links TRBV21-1 to TRBJ1-4; the table's D call TRBD1 went unverified against the DNA. TRBV21-1 is reported as a pseudogene. CDR3 length equals 20 residues. The CDR3 reads CASSKSAGGGWSATNEKLFF. The CDR3 DNA is TGTGCCAGCAGCAAATCGGCAGGGGGCGGTTGGTCTGCAACTAATGAAAAACTGTTTTTT.

This chain joins TRBV19 and TRBJ1-1; the D gene is possibly TRBD1 (5 bases). Per the germline V gene, CDR1 is LNHDA and CDR2 is SQIVND (reference sequence). The CDR3 runs to 16 residues. V lost 5 bases to trimming and J lost 0 bases, with 16 bases between them. The CDR3 reads CASSAPMGPLNTEAFF. The CDR3 nucleotides read TGTGCCAGTAGTGCCCCCATGGGGCCCTTGAACACTGAAGCTTTCTTT.

V and J are TRBV10-3 and TRBJ2-1; D possibly corresponds to TRBD1 (5 bases). The CDR3 is 14 residues long. CDR1 is ENHRY, CDR2 SYGVKD, per germline. Trimming took off 4 bases at V and 5 bases at J, with 12 bases between the two ends. The chain's CDR3 is CAISAAGNHNEQFF. In nucleotides, the CDR3 is TGTGCCATCAGTGCGGCAGGGAATCACAATGAGCAGTTCTTC.

The chain employs TRBV7-9 and TRBJ2-2; D unresolved. Germline V gene data show CDR1 as SEHNR and CDR2 as FQNEAQ (reference sequence). The CDR3 consists of 14 residues. V lost 6 bases to trimming and J lost 3 bases, with 11 bases between them. CDR3: CASSPLWDTGELFF. The CDR3 bases are TGTGCCAGCAGTCCACTCTGGGACACCGGGGAGCTGTTTTTT.

The chain links TRBV6-5 to TRBJ1-6; no definite D call. Trimming cost V 0 bases and J 11 bases, with 17 bases left between them. CDR3 length: 16 residues. Looked up from germline, CDR1 is MNHEY and CDR2 is SVGAGI. CDR3: CASSYSKAPLTTPLHF. In nucleotides, the CDR3 is TGTGCCAGCAGTTACTCGAAGGCGCCTCTCACCACACCCCTCCACTTT.

The V and J genes are TRBV13 and TRBJ1-3, with 7 bases lining up with TRBD1. Germline V gene lookup returns CDR1 PRHDT and CDR2 FYEKMQ (reference sequence). Trimming removed 2 bases from V and 4 bases from J; junction bases left unmatched: 5. This CDR3 is 15 amino acids long. This CDR3 reads CASSLRQGSGNTIYF. DNA for the CDR3: TGTGCCAGCAGCTTACGACAGGGATCGGGAAACACCATATATTTT.

This clone was counted only a few times. A read error is likely here: a far larger clone is one base away. The gene calls are TRBV29-1 and TRBJ1-2; 7 nucleotides agree with TRBD1. Germline assignment: CDR1 SQVTM and CDR2 ANQGSEA. There are 15 residues in the CDR3. Trimming cost V 7 bases and J 5 bases; bases outside gene matches: 16. The CDR3 DNA follows: TGCAGCGCGGACCCAGGGGGGGGAGAGGAATATGGCTACACCTTC. Translated, it gives CSADPGGGEEYGYTF.

This clone has just one count. The chain has TRBV11-2 and TRBJ2-7, with a possible D match to TRBD1 (6 bases). The CDR3 extends over 12 amino acids. V was cut by 7 bases and J by 4 bases, with 11 bases left in between. Germline CDR1 SGHAT, CDR2 FQNNGV. DNA for the CDR3: TGTGCCAGCACCAACAGGGAGTACGAGCAGTACTTC. Protein sequence: CASTNREYEQYF. The full variable domain, completed using reference TRBV11-2 and TRBJ2-7, is EAGVAQSPRYKIIEKRQSVAFWCNPISGHATLYWYQQILGQGPKLLIQFQNNGVVDDSQLPKDRFSAERLKGVDSTLKIQPAKLEDSAVYLCASTNREYEQYFGPGTRLTVT.

The chain carries TRBV2 and TRBJ2-3, with 11 positions matching TRBD2. The CDR3 extends over 18 amino acids. V shed 4 bases and J 4 bases; nucleotides not matched to a gene: 13. The V gene's germline CDR1 is SNHLY and CDR2 FYNNEI. CDR3 nucleotides: TGTGCCAGCAGTGGGGACCCTAGCGGGAGGCTCCATCCAGATACGCAGTATTTT. Protein: CASSGDPSGRLHPDTQYF.

A single count supports this clone. CDR3 DNA: TGTGCCAGCAGCTTAGCGGCAGGTCGAAGCACAGATACGCAGTATTTT. Protein sequence: CASSLAAGRSTDTQYF. V usage is TRBV7-8 and J usage is TRBJ2-3; D is unclear. The V end lost 0 bases, the J end lost 0 bases, and 10 bases lay between the germline ends. The CDR3 totals 16 residues. CDR1 and CDR2 from the germline V gene are SGHVS and FQNEAQ.

This chain joins TRBV4-2 and TRBJ2-7, with TRBD1 identical over 8 bases. The V and J ends lost 0 bases and 2 bases, in that order; junction bases with no gene match: 3. The CDR3 extends over 15 amino acids. Germline V lookup: CDR1 LGHNA, CDR2 YNFKEQ. For the CDR3, the DNA is TGTGCCAGCAGCCAAGAGGCCAGGGGGCCCTACGAGCAGTACTTC. Its translation is CASSQEARGPYEQYF.

This sequence joins TRBV2 and TRBJ2-7, with 7 bases lining up with TRBD1. Germline CDR1 SNHLY, CDR2 FYNNEI. The length of the CDR3 is 12 residues. Losses at the gene ends were 7 bases for V and 1 base for J; bases not matched to a gene: 1. CDR3 in DNA: TGTGCCAGCATGGGACAGTCCTACGAGCAGTACTTC. This gives the protein CASMGQSYEQYF.

This clone turned up a few times. The chain couples TRBV4-2 to TRBJ2-2; 11 nucleotides line up with TRBD1. Looked up from germline, CDR1 is LGHNA and CDR2 is YNFKEQ. This CDR3 contains 18 residues. The ends lost 5 bases at V and 6 bases at J; junction bases unmatched: 14. The CDR3 is CASSSITDRGQVAGELFF. The CDR3 region has the DNA TGTGCCAGCAGCTCCATCACGGACAGGGGGCAGGTTGCCGGGGAGCTGTTTTTT.

The chain uses TRBV19 and TRBJ2-7; no clear D gene. Germline V gene data show CDR1 as LNHDA and CDR2 as SQIVND (reference sequence). The CDR3 length is 14 residues. Deletions cut 0 bases from V and 0 bases from J, with 6 bases between. This chain's CDR3 is CASSIEGSSYEQYF. The CDR3 DNA reads as TGTGCCAGTAGTATAGAAGGAAGCTCCTACGAGCAGTACTTC.

This chain links TRBV5-3 with TRBJ2-3, with D uncertain. TRBV5-3 is marked as an open reading frame, function uncertain. The CDR3 has 13 residues. V lost 4 bases to trimming and J lost 6 bases, with 12 bases between them. Written as DNA, the CDR3 is TGTGCCAGAAGCCAAAAAGGCGGTGATACGCAGTATTTT. Protein sequence: CARSQKGGDTQYF.

The rearrangement links TRBV11-2 to TRBJ1-2; D not resolved. The CDR3 has 17 residues. Trimming removed 2 bases at V and 3 bases at J, with 19 bases between. Germline V gene lookup returns CDR1 SGHAT and CDR2 FQNNGV. The CDR3 loop is CASSLNPALPVDYGYTF. CDR3 DNA: TGTGCCAGCAGCTTAAACCCGGCCCTTCCAGTGGACTATGGCTACACCTTC.